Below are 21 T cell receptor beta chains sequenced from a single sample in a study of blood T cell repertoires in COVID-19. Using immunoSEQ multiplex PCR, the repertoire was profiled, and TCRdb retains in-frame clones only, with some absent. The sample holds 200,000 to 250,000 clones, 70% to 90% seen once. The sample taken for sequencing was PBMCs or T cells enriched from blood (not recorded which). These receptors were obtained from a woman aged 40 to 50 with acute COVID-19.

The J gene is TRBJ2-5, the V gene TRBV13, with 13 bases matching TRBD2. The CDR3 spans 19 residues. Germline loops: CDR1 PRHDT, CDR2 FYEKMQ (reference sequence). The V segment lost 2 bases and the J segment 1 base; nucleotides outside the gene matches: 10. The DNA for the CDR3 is TGTGCCAGCAGCTTACCGGGACTAGCGGGGAGGGGGTTCCAAGAGACCCAGTACTTC. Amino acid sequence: CASSLPGLAGRGFQETQYF.

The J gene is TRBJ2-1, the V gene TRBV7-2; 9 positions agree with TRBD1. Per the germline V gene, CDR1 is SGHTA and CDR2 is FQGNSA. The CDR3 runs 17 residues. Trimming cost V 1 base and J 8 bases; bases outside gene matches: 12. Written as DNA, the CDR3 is TGTGCCAGCAGCTTAGGGACAGGGGATGGTACTAGAGATGAGCAGTTCTTC. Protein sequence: CASSLGTGDGTRDEQFF.

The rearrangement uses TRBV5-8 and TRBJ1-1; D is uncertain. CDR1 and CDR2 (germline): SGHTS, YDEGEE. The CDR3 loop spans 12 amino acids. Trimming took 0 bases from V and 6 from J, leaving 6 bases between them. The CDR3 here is CASSLVRAEAFF. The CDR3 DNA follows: TGTGCCAGCAGCTTGGTGAGGGCTGAAGCTTTCTTT.

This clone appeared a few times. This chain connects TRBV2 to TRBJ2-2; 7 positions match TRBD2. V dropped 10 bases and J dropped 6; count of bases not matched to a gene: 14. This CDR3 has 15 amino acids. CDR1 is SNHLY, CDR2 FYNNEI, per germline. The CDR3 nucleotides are TGTGCCACCAGGGAGGCTAGCGGTTCCCCCGGGGAGCTGTTTTTT. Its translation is CATREASGSPGELFF.

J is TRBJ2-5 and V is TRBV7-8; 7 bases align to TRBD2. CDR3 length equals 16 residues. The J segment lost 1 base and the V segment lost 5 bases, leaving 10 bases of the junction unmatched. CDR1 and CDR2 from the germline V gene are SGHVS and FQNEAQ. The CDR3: CASSTSQRGFQETQYF. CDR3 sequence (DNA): TGTGCCAGCAGCACCTCACAGCGGGGATTCCAAGAGACCCAGTACTTC.

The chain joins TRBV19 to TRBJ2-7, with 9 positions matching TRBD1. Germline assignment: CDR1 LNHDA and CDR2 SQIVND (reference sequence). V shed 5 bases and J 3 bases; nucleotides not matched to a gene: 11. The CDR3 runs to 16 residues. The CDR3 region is CASSPITGGAYYEQYF. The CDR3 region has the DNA TGTGCCAGTAGTCCCATAACAGGGGGCGCGTACTACGAGCAGTACTTC.

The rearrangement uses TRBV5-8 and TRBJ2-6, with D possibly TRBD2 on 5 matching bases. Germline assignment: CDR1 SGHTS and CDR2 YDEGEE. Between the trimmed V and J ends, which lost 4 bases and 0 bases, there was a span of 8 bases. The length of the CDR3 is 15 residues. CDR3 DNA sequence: TGTGCCAGCAGCCCGGGAATCTCTGGGGCCAACGTCCTGACTTTC. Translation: CASSPGISGANVLTF.

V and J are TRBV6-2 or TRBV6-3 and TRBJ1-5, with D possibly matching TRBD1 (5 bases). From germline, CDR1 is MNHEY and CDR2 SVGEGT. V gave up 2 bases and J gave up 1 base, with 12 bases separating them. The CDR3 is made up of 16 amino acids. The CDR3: CASSYVGGLSNQPQHF. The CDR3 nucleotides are TGTGCCAGCAGTTACGTCGGGGGGTTAAGCAATCAGCCCCAGCATTTT.

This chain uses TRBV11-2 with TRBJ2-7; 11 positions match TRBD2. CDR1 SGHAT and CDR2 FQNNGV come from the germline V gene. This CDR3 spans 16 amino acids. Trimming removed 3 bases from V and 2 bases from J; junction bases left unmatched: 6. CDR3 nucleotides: TGTGCCAGCAGCTTTGACCCGGGACTAGCGGCCTACGAGCAGTACTTC. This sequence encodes CASSFDPGLAAYEQYF.

The CDR3 sequence is CASSLANTVSGNTIYF. DNA for the CDR3: TGTGCCAGCAGCTTAGCGAATACAGTCTCTGGAAACACCATATATTTT. The chain has TRBV7-9 and TRBJ1-3; no clear D gene. CDR1 is SEHNR and CDR2 is FQNEAQ in the germline V gene (reference sequence). The CDR3 contains 16 residues. V was clipped by 0 bases and J by 0 bases, with 9 bases between them.

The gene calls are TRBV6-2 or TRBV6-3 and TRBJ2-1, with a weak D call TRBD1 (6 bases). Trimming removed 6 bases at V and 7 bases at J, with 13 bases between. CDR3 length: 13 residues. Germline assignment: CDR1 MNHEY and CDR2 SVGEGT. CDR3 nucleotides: TGTGCCAGCAGCAACAGGGCGGAGAATGAGCAGTTCTTC. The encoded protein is CASSNRAENEQFF.

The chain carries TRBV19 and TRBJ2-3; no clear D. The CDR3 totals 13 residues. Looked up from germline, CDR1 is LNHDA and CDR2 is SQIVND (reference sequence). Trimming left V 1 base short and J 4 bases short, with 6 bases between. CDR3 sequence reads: CASSIVRPDTQYF. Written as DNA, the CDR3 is TGTGCCAGTAGTATAGTCAGGCCAGATACGCAGTATTTT.

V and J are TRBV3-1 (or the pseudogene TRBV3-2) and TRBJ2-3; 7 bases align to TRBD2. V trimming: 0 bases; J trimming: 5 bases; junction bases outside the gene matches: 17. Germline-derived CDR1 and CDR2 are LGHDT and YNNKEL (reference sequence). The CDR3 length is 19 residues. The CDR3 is CASSQDWGGGRGGRDTQYF. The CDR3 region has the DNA TGTGCCAGCAGCCAAGATTGGGGGGGAGGGAGAGGCGGGAGAGATACGCAGTATTTT.

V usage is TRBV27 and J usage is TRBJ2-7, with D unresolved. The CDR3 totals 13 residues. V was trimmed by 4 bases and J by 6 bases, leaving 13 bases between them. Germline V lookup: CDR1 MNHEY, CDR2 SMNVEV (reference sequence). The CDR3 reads CASSYTLHGEQYF. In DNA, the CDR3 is TGTGCCAGCAGTTATACCCTCCACGGCGAGCAGTACTTC.

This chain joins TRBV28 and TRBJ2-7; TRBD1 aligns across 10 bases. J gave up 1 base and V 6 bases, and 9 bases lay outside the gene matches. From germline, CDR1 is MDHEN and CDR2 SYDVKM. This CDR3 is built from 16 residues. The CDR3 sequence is CASSTPGQGPSYEQYF. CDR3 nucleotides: TGTGCCAGCAGCACACCGGGACAGGGGCCATCCTACGAGCAGTACTTC.

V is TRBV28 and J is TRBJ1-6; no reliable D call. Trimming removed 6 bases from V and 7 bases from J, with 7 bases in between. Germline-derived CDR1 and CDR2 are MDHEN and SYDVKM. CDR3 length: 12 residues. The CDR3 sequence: CASRSGNSPLHF. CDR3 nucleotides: TGTGCCAGCAGGTCCGGGAATTCACCCCTCCACTTT.

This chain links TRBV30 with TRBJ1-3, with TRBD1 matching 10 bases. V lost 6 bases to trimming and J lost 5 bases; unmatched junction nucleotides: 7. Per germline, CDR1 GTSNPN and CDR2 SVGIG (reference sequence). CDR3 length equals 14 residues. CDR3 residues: CACTRDRGRNTIYF. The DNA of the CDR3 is TGTGCCTGCACCCGGGACAGGGGAAGAAACACCATATATTTT.

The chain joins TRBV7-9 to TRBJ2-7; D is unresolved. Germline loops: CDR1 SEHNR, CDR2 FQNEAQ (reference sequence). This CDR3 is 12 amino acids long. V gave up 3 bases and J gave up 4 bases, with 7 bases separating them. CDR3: CASSFSRYEQYF. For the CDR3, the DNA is TGTGCCAGCAGCTTTTCCAGATACGAGCAGTACTTC.

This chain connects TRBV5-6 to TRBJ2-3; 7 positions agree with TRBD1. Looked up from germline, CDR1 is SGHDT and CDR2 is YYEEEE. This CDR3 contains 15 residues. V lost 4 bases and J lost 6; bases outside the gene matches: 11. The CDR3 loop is CASSTDRAPRDTQYF. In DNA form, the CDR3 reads TGTGCCAGCAGCACAGACAGGGCCCCACGGGATACGCAGTATTTT.

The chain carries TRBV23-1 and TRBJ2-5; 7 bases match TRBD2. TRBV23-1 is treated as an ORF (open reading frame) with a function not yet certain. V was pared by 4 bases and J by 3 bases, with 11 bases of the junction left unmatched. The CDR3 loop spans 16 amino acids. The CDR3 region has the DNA TGCGCCAGCAGTCTCCTGTTCTCGGCGGGAGAAGAGACCCAGTACTTC. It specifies CASSLLFSAGEETQYF.

In DNA form, the CDR3 reads TGTGCCAGCAGCCCCTACCACAATGAGCAGTTCTTC. Amino acid sequence: CASSPYHNEQFF. The J gene is TRBJ2-1, the V gene TRBV12-3 or TRBV12-4; no clear D gene. The CDR3 has 12 amino acids. V was shortened by 6 bases and J by 5 bases, with 8 bases between the two germline ends.